The 13 T cell receptor beta chains below come from one sample, sequenced in a study of Ad26.COV2.S vaccination and SARS-CoV-2 variants. Here immunoSEQ multiplex PCR was the method, and the copy in TCRdb shows in-frame clones only, minus some. The repertoire holds fewer than 400,000 clones, with around four fifths as singletons. Documented treatment: some 19 received Ad26.COV2.S at low or high dose, single or two shots; about 5 received placebo; per-sample allocation not given. Sampling took place 63 days after the first vaccine or placebo injection. Specimen: peripheral blood, collected in a trial of Ad26.COV2.S vaccine versus placebo. All receptors derive from a person aged 18-60 years who received the Ad26.COV2.S COVID-19 vaccine or a placebo.

The chain has TRBV4-1 and TRBJ2-7; no reliable D call. The CDR3 has 13 residues. CDR1 is MGHRA, CDR2 YSYEKL, per germline. The V end lost 1 base, the J end lost 3 bases, and 7 bases lay between the germline ends. The CDR3 is CASSQGQNYEQYF. The CDR3 DNA follows: TGCGCCAGCAGCCAAGGTCAGAACTACGAGCAGTACTTC.

This chain uses TRBV2 with TRBJ2-2, with D uncertain. The germline V gene has CDR1 SNHLY and CDR2 FYNNEI. CDR3 length: 16 residues. Between the trimmed V and J ends, which lost 2 bases and 4 bases, there was a span of 14 bases. The CDR3 here is CASSELMGPATGELFF. Here the CDR3 DNA reads TGTGCCAGCAGTGAACTGATGGGTCCCGCCACCGGGGAGCTGTTTTTT.

The J gene is TRBJ2-7, the V gene TRBV5-5; D remains unclear. Germline V CDR1 and CDR2: SGHKS, YYEKEE (reference sequence). V was clipped by 0 bases and J by 3 bases, with 13 bases between them. The CDR3 covers 15 residues. In DNA form, the CDR3 reads TGTGCCAGCAGCTTGGCGTCCCTACCCAACTACGAGCAGTACTTC. Its translation is CASSLASLPNYEQYF.

The J gene is TRBJ2-5, the V gene TRBV3-1 (or the pseudogene TRBV3-2); 8 nucleotides align to TRBD2. CDR3 length equals 17 residues. Germline V CDR1 and CDR2: LGHDT, YNNKEL (reference sequence). V gave up 0 bases and J gave up 4 bases; unmatched junction bases: 10. The CDR3 reads CASSQDHPGGPRETQYF. For the CDR3, the DNA is TGTGCCAGCAGCCAAGATCATCCGGGGGGGCCGCGAGAGACCCAGTACTTC.

The rearrangement links TRBV7-2 to TRBJ1-3; D gene uncertain. Trimming removed 0 bases from V and 2 bases from J, with 8 bases in between. This CDR3 has 15 residues. The germline gives CDR1 SGHTA, CDR2 FQGNSA. CDR3 DNA sequence: TGTGCCAGCAGCTTAGCGAGCAGTCCTGGAAACACCATATATTTT. This translates into CASSLASSPGNTIYF.

The chain uses TRBV14 and TRBJ2-4; 10 bases line up with TRBD1. Germline values: CDR1 SGHDN, CDR2 FVKESK. V gave up 3 bases and J gave up 7 bases; unmatched junction bases: 6. The CDR3 length is 15 residues. The CDR3 bases are TGTGCCAGCAGCCACCGACAGGGGGCGACTAACATTCAGTACTTC. It translates to CASSHRQGATNIQYF.

The chain combines TRBV5-6 with TRBJ1-4; D unclear. Trimming stripped 1 base from V and 8 bases from J, with 9 bases between. This CDR3 region has 13 residues. Germline V gives CDR1 SGHDT, CDR2 YYEEEE. This chain's CDR3 is CASSLRIGEKLFF. The DNA for the CDR3 is TGTGCCAGCAGCTTGAGAATCGGCGAAAAACTGTTTTTT.

This sequence joins TRBV6-5 and TRBJ2-3, with D possibly TRBD2 on 7 matching bases. The CDR3 length is 15 residues. CDR1 and CDR2 (germline): MNHEY, SVGAGI. With 6 bases removed from V and 5 bases from J, the gap between germline ends came to 18 bases. The CDR3 spells CASSSYGGAGDTQYF. CDR3 nucleotides: TGTGCCAGCAGCTCATATGGGGGGGCAGGAGATACGCAGTATTTT.

The chain couples TRBV7-2 to TRBJ1-4, with D unresolved. Trimming pared 3 bases from V and 7 bases from J, leaving 12 bases between. This CDR3 region has 14 residues. Germline assignment: CDR1 SGHTA and CDR2 FQGNSA. The DNA for the CDR3 is TGTGCCAGCAGCTTTCCGGGGTCTGGTGAAAAACTGTTTTTT. As protein: CASSFPGSGEKLFF. The full variable domain, with the rest looked up from reference TRBV7-2 and TRBJ1-4, is GAGVSQSPSNKVTEKGKDVELRCDPISGHTALYWYRQSLGQGLEFLIYFQGNSAPDKSGLPSDRFSAERTGGSVSTLTIQRTQQEDSAVYLCASSFPGSGEKLFFGSGTQLSVL.

Remarks on this clone: An end of the junction differs from the germline gene, which may be a read error. The chain couples TRBV7-7 to TRBJ2-5, with TRBD2 matching 15 bases. The CDR3 extends over 16 amino acids. Germline loops: CDR1 SSHAT, CDR2 FNYEAQ (reference sequence). CDR3 nucleotides: TGTGCTAGCAGCCCAGGACTAGCGGGAGGGAGAGAGACCCAGTACTTC. Its translation: CASSPGLAGGRETQYF.

The J gene is TRBJ2-7, the V gene TRBV5-6; a possible D gene is TRBD2 (6 bases). Trimming pared 0 bases from V and 3 bases from J, leaving 19 bases between. The CDR3 is made up of 17 amino acids. The germline V gene has CDR1 SGHDT and CDR2 YYEEEE. The CDR3 reads CASSLARREKVLYEQYF. CDR3 nucleotides: TGTGCCAGCAGCTTGGCCAGGAGGGAGAAGGTCCTCTACGAGCAGTACTTC. The full variable domain, in which reference TRBV5-6 and TRBJ2-7 provide the parts outside the CDR3, is DAGVTQSPTHLIKTRGQQVTLRCSPKSGHDTVSWYQQALGQGPQFIFQYYEEEERQRGNFPDRFSGHQFPNYSSELNVNALLLGDSALYLCASSLARREKVLYEQYFGPGTRLTVT.

The rearrangement links TRBV6-1 to TRBJ2-1; D gene ambiguous. The ends were cut back, 3 bases at V and 2 bases at J, with 14 bases in the middle. The germline gives CDR1 MNHNS, CDR2 SASEGT. This CDR3 spans 16 amino acids. CDR3 residues: CASSETPVGPYNEQFF. CDR3 nucleotide sequence: TGTGCCAGCAGTGAGACCCCTGTGGGCCCCTACAATGAGCAGTTCTTC.

The chain has TRBV19 and TRBJ2-1, with 7 bases matching TRBD1. Germline CDR1 LNHDA, CDR2 SQIVND (reference sequence). J lost 8 bases, V lost 2 bases, and 6 bases had no gene match. This CDR3 is built from 14 residues. The CDR3 nucleotides are TGTGCCAGTAGTATACGACAGGGATCGGATGAGCAGTTCTTC. Translated, it gives CASSIRQGSDEQFF.